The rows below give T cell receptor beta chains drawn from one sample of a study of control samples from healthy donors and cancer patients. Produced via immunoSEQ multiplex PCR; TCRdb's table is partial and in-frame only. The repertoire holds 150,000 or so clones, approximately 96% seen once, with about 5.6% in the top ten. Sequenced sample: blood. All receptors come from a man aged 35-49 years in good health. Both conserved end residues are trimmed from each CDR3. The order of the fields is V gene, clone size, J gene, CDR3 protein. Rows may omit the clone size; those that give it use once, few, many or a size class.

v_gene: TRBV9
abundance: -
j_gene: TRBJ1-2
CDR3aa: ASSPHPGGYT

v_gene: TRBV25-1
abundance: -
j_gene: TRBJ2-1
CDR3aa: ASSERGEFLYNEQF

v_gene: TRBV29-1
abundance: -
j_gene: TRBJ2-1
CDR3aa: SVVGQVNEQF

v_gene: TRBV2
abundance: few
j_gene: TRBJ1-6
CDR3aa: ASSEALSGDPLH

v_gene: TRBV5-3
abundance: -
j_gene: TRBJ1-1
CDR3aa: ARSCRGATEAF

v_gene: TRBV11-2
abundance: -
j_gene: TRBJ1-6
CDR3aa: ASSLTDVGPLH

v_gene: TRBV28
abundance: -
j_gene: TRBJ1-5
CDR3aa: ASSLQWRNQPQH

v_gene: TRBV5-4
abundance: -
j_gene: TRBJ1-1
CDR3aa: ASSSSMFGTEAF

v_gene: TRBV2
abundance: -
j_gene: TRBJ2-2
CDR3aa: ASSATGAGTGELF

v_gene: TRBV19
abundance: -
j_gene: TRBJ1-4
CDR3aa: ASSISVPNEKLF

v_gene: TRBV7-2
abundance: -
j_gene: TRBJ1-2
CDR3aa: ASSHSPGTGSPYGYT

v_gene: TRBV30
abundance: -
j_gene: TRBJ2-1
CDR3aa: AWNPGDNEQF